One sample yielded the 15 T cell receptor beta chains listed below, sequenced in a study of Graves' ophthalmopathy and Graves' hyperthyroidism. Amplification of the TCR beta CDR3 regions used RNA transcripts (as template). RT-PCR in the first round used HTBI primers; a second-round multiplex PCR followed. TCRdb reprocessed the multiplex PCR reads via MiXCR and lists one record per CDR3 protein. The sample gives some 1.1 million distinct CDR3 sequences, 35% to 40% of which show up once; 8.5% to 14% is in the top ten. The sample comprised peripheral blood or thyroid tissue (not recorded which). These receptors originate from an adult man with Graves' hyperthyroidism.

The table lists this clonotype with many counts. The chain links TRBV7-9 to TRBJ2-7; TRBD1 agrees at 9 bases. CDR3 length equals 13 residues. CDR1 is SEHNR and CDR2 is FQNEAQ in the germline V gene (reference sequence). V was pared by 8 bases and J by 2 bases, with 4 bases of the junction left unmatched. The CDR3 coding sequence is TGTGCCAGCCAAGGGACAGGGCCCTACGAGCAGTACTTC. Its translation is CASQGTGPYEQYF.

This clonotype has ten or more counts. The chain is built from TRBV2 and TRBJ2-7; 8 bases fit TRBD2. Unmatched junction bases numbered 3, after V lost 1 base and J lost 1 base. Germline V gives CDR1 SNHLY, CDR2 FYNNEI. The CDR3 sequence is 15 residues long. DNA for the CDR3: TGTGCCAGCAGTGAAGAGCTAGCGGGTTCCTACGAGCAGTACTTC. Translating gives CASSEELAGSYEQYF.

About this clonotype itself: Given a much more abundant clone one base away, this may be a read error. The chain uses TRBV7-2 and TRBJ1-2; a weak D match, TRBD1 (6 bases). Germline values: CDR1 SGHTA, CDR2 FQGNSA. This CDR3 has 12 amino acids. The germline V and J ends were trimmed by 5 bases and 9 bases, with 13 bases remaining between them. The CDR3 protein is CTSSPGGISYTF. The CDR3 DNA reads TGTACCAGCAGCCCTGGGGGCATAAGCTACACCTTC.

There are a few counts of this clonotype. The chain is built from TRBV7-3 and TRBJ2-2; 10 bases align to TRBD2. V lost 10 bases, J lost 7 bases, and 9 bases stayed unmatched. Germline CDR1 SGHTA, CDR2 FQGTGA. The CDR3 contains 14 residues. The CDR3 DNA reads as TGTGCCACCCTAGCGGGGGAGGGGGTCGGGGAGCTGTTTTTT. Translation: CATLAGEGVGELFF.

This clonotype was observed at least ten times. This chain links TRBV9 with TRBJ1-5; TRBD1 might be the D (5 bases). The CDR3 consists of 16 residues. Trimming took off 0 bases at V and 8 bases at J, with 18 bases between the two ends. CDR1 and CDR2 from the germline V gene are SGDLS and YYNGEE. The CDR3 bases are TGTGCCAGCAGCGTAGGCCCCGGCAGGGTTCTGGAGCCCCAGCATTTT. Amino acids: CASSVGPGRVLEPQHF.

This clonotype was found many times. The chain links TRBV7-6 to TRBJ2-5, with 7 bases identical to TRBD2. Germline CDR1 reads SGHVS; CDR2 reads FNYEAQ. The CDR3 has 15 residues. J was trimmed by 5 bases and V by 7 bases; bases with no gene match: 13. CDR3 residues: CASTTPGWGGETQYF. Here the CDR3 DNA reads TGTGCCAGCACCACTCCCGGCTGGGGAGGGGAGACCCAGTACTTC. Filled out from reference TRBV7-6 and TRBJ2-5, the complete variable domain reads GAGVSQSPRYKVTKRGQDVALRCDPISGHVSLYWYRQALGQGPEFLTYFNYEAQQDKSGLPNDRFSAERPEGSISTLTIQRTEQRDSAMYRCASTTPGWGGETQYFGPGTRLLVL.

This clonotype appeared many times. The CDR3 DNA follows: TGCGCCAGCAGCTTGAGGGGGTTGGAGATAATGAACACTGAAGCTTTCTTT. Its translation is CASSLRGLEIMNTEAFF. The chain recombines TRBV5-1 with TRBJ1-1; TRBD1 might be the D (6 bases). V dropped 1 base and J dropped 0 bases, with 16 bases sitting between them. Germline CDR1 reads SGHRS; CDR2 reads YFSETQ. This CDR3 has 17 amino acids.

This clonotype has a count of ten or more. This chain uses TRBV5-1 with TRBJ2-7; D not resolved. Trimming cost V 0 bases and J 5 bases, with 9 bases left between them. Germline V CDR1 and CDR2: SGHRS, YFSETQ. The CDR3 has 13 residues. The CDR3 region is CASSLEGFHEQYF. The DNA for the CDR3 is TGCGCCAGCAGCTTGGAAGGGTTTCACGAGCAGTACTTC.

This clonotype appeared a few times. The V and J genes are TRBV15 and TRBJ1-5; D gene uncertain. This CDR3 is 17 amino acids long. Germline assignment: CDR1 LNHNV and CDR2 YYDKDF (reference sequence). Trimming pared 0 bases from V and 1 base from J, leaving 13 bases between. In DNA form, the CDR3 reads TGTGCCACCAGCAGAGAACTCCGCAGGAGAAGCAATCAGCCCCAGCATTTT. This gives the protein CATSRELRRRSNQPQHF.

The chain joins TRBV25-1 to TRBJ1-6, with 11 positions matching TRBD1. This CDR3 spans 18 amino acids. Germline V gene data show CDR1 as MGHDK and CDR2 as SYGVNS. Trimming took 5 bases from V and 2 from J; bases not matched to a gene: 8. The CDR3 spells CASSIGTGGGPYNSPLHF. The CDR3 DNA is TGTGCCAGCAGTATCGGGACAGGGGGTGGACCCTATAATTCACCCCTCCACTTT.

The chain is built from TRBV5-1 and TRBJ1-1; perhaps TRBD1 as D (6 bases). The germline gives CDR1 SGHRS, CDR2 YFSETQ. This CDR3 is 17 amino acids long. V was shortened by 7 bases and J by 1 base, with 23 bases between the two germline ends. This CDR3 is CASAPNRDTKPNTEAFF. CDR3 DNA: TGCGCCAGCGCCCCTAACCGGGACACAAAGCCGAACACTGAAGCTTTCTTT.

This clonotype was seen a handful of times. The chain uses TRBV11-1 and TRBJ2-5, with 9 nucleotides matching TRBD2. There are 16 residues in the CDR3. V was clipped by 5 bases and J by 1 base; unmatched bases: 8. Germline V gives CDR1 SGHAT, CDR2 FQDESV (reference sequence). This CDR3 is CASSIPAGGFQETQYF. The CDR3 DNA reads TGTGCCAGCAGCATACCAGCGGGGGGATTCCAAGAGACCCAGTACTTC.

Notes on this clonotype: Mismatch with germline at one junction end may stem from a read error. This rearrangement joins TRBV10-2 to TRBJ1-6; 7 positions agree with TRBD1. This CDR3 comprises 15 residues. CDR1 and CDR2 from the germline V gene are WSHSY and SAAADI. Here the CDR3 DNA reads TGTGCCGGCAGTAGAAGGGGGCTCGGAAATTCACCCCTCCACTTT. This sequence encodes CAGSRRGLGNSPLHF.

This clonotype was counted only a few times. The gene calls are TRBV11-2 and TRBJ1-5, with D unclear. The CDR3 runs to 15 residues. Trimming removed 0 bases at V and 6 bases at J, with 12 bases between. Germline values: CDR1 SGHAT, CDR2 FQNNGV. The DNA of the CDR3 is TGTGCCAGCAGCTTAGAGGGGAGGGTTCGTCAGCCCCAGCATTTT. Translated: CASSLEGRVRQPQHF.

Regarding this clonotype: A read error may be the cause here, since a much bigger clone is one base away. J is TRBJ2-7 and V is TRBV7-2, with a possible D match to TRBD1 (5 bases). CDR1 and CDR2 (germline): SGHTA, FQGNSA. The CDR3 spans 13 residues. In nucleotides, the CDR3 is TGTGCCGGCAGCCCAGGGTCCCTCTACGAGCAGTACTTC. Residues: CAGSPGSLYEQYF.